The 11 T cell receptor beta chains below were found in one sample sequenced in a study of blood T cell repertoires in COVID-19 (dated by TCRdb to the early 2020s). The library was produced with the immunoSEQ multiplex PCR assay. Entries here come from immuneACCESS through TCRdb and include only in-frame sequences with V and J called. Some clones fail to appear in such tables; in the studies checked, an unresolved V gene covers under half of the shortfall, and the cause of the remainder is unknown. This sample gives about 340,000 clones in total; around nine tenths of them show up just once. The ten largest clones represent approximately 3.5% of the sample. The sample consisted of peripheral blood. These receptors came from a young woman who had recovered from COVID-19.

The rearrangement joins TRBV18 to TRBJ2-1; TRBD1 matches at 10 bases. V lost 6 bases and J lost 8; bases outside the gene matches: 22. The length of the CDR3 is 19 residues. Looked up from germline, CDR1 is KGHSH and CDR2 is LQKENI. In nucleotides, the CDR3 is TGTGCCAGCTCCCTCAAAGGGACAGGGGATTTGGGTTGGCAGGATGAGCAGTTCTTC. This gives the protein CASSLKGTGDLGWQDEQFF.

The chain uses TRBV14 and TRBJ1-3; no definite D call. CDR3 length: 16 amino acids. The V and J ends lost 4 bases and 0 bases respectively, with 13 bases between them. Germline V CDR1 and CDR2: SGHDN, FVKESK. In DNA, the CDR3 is TGTGCCAGCAGCCCGCGTGGTTTCGTCTCTGGAAACACCATATATTTT. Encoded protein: CASSPRGFVSGNTIYF.

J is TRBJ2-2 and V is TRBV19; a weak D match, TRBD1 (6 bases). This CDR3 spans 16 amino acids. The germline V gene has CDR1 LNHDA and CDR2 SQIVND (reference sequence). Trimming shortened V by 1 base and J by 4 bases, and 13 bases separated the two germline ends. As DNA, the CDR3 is TGTGCCAGTAGTATAGCCTCAGGGGCGGGCACCGGGGAGCTGTTTTTT. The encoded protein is CASSIASGAGTGELFF.

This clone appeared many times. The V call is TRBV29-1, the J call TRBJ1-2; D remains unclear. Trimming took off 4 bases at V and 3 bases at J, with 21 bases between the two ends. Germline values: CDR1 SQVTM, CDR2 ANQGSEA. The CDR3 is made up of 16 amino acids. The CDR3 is CSVGEERRTFYYGYTF. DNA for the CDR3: TGCAGCGTTGGGGAGGAAAGACGGACGTTTTACTATGGCTACACCTTC.

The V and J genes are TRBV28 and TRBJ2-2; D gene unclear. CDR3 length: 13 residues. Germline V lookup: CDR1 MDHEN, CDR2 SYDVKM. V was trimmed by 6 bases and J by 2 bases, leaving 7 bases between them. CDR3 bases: TGTGCCAGCAGCCTATTAAACACCGGGGAGCTGTTTTTT. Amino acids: CASSLLNTGELFF.

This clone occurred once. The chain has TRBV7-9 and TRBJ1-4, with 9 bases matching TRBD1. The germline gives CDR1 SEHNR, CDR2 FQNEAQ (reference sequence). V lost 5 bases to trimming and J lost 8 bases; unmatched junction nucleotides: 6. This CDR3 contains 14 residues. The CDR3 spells CASSNRGLREKLFF. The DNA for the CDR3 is TGTGCCAGCAGCAACAGGGGGCTACGAGAAAAACTGTTTTTT. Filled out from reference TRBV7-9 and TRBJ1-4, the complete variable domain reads DTGVSQNPRHKITKRGQNVTFRCDPISEHNRLYWYRQTLGQGPEFLTYFQNEAQLEKSRLLSDRFSAERPKGSFSTLEIQRTEQGDSAMYLCASSNRGLREKLFFGSGTQLSVL.

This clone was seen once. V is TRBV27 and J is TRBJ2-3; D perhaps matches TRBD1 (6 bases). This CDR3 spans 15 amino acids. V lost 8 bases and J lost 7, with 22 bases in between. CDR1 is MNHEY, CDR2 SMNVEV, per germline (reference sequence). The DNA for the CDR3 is TGTGCCAGCCTTCCCCCCGGGACACCTCTGAATACGCAGTATTTT. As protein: CASLPPGTPLNTQYF.

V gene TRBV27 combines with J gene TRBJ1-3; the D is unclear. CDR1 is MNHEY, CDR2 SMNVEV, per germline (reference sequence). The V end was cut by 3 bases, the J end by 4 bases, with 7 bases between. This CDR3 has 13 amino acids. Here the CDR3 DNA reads TGTGCCAGCAGTTTTCGGGAAGGAAACACCATATATTTT. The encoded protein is CASSFREGNTIYF.

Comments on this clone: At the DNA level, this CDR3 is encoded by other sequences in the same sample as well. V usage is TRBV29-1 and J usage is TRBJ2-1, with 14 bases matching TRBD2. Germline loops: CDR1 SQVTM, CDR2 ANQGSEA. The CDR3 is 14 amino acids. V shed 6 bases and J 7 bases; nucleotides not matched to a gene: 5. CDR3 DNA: TGCAGCGTCGTCAGGACTAGCGGGGGGAATGAGCAGTTCTTC. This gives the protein CSVVRTSGGNEQFF.

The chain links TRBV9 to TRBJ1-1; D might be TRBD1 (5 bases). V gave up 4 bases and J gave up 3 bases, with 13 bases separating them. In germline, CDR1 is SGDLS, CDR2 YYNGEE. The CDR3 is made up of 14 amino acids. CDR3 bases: TGTGCCAGCAGCCCCGGGAGGGGCTACACTGAAGCTTTCTTT. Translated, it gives CASSPGRGYTEAFF.

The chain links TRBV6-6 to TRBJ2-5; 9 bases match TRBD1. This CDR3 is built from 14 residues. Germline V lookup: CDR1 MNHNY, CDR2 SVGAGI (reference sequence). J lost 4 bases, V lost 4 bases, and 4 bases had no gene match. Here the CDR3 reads CASSSYRGRETQYF. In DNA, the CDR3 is TGTGCCAGCAGTTCCTACAGGGGGCGAGAGACCCAGTACTTC.